Presented here are 21 T cell receptor beta chains from one specimen sequenced in a study of prognosis after radiotherapy for stage I lung cancer. Genomic DNA yielded TCR beta CDR3, amplified by two-round multiplex PCR. Primers specific to each TRBV and TRBJ gene drove first-round PCR. TCRdb fed the multiplex PCR reads into MiXCR, producing one record per CDR3 protein. The data contain fewer than 35,000 distinct CDR3 sequences, around 32% of them singletons. This specimen was PBMCs, taken before or after stereotactic body radiation therapy (not recorded which). The receptors come from a donor over 45 with non-small cell lung cancer.

J is TRBJ2-1 and V is TRBV19; TRBD2 is a possible D gene (5 bases). V lost 3 bases and J 8 bases, leaving 14 bases between the germline ends. The length of the CDR3 is 14 residues. From germline, CDR1 is LNHDA and CDR2 SQIVND (reference sequence). CDR3 protein: CASSINVRADEQFF. The CDR3 coding sequence is TGTGCCAGTAGTATTAATGTGCGGGCGGATGAGCAGTTCTTC. The full variable domain, rest sourced from reference TRBV19 and TRBJ2-1, is DGGITQSPKYLFRKEGQNVTLSCEQNLNHDAMYWYRQDPGQGLRLIYYSQIVNDFQKGDIAEGYSVSREKKESFPLTVTSAQKNPTAFYLCASSINVRADEQFFGPGTRLTVL.

There are many counts of this clonotype. This rearrangement joins TRBV19 to TRBJ2-1, with D tentatively TRBD1 or TRBD2 (5 bases each). Between the trimmed V and J ends, which lost 1 base and 4 bases, there was a span of 14 bases. Germline V lookup: CDR1 LNHDA, CDR2 SQIVND (reference sequence). CDR3 length: 16 residues. The chain's CDR3 is CASSIGTGRNYNEQFF. The CDR3 DNA follows: TGTGCCAGTAGTATAGGGACGGGACGGAATTACAATGAGCAGTTCTTC.

The rearrangement joins TRBV27 to TRBJ2-7; the match to TRBD1 covers 7 bases. The CDR3 is made up of 16 amino acids. Germline CDR1 and CDR2: MNHEY and SMNVEV (reference sequence). The V gene end was trimmed by 6 bases and the J gene end by 9 bases; junction bases not matched to a gene: 20. The chain's CDR3 is CASRLMLPGGVHGQYF. CDR3 in DNA: TGTGCCAGCAGACTTATGCTACCAGGGGGAGTGCACGGGCAGTACTTC.

This clonotype was recorded at least ten times. The chain links TRBV3-1 to TRBJ2-1; possibly TRBD2 for D (6 bases). The ends were cut back, 4 bases at V and 6 bases at J, with 19 bases in the middle. CDR1 is LGHDT, CDR2 YNNKEL, per germline (reference sequence). There are 16 residues in the CDR3. CDR3 DNA: TGTGCCAGCAGCCCGAAGCTTGTCGGGAGTATCAATGAGCAGTTCTTC. Its translation is CASSPKLVGSINEQFF.

Ten or more counts support this clonotype. This chain joins TRBV7-9 and TRBJ1-6; D call uncertain. This CDR3 contains 13 residues. Per germline, CDR1 SEHNR and CDR2 FQNEAQ (reference sequence). Trimming removed 7 bases at V and 6 bases at J, with 10 bases between. Here the CDR3 DNA reads TGTGCCAGCAAGGAGGGCCTTAATTCACCCCTCCACTTT. Translation gives CASKEGLNSPLHF.

In this sample, this clonotype turned up many times. V and J are TRBV5-1 and TRBJ2-3; D may be TRBD1 or TRBD2 (6 bases each). Trimming removed 3 bases at V and 5 bases at J, with 22 bases between. Germline CDR1 and CDR2: SGHRS and YFSETQ. The CDR3 consists of 17 residues. Here the CDR3 DNA reads TGCGCCAGCAGCTGGTCCCGGCCGGGTCGGGGGCGAGATACGCAGTATTTT. Amino acids: CASSWSRPGRGRDTQYF.

This clonotype has ten or more counts. This chain connects TRBV30 to TRBJ2-1; weak D call: TRBD2 (5 bases). CDR3 length: 11 amino acids. CDR1 is GTSNPN and CDR2 is SVGIG in the germline V gene (reference sequence). V was pared by 2 bases and J by 9 bases, with 8 bases between. CDR3 loop: CAWSPAGEQFF. The DNA for the CDR3 is TGTGCCTGGAGTCCGGCGGGTGAGCAGTTCTTC. The entire variable domain, with the rest obtained from reference TRBV30 and TRBJ2-1, is as follows: SQTIHQWPATLVQPVGSPLSLECTVEGTSNPNLYWYRQAAGRGLQLLFYSVGIGQISSEVPQNLSASRPQDRQFILSSKKLLLSDSGFYLCAWSPAGEQFFGPGTRLTVL.

As concerns this clonotype: Relative to the germline gene, one junction end is altered; a read error may explain this. This chain connects TRBV4-1 to TRBJ2-4; 8 bases fit TRBD1. Germline CDR1 MGHRA, CDR2 YSYEKL. The CDR3 extends over 16 amino acids. The CDR3 nucleotides read TGCGCCAGCAGCCACTGGACAGGGTTAGCCAAAAACACTCAGTACTTC. It codes for CASSHWTGLAKNTQYF.

This clonotype was found a few times. It may be a read error: a sequence one base away is much more abundant. The chain is built from TRBV6-1 and TRBJ1-2; D not certain. Trimming took off 7 bases at V and 6 bases at J, with 9 bases between the two ends. This CDR3 has 11 amino acids. CDR1 is MNHNS, CDR2 SASEGT, per germline. This CDR3 is CASTKNHGYTF. The CDR3 DNA reads TGTGCCAGCACCAAAAACCATGGCTACACCTTC.

This clonotype was detected ten times or more. The rearrangement joins TRBV20-1 to TRBJ2-2, with TRBD2 matching over 7 bases. The germline V gene encodes CDR1 DFQATT and CDR2 SNEGSKA (reference sequence). CDR3 length: 15 residues. The ends lost 3 bases at V and 3 bases at J; junction bases unmatched: 7. In DNA form, the CDR3 reads TGCAGTGCTAGCCCCTCTAGCGGATACACCGGGGAGCTGTTTTTT. This translates into CSASPSSGYTGELFF.

This clonotype was counted many times. The rearrangement joins TRBV19 to TRBJ1-5, with 8 nucleotides matching TRBD1. This CDR3 contains 16 residues. Losses at the gene ends were 6 bases for V and 5 bases for J; bases not matched to a gene: 12. Germline V gene sequence: CDR1 LNHDA, CDR2 SQIVND (reference sequence). In DNA form, the CDR3 reads TGTGCCAGTAGCTCGACAGGGGCTACTCTGGATCAGCCCCAGCATTTT. This sequence encodes CASSSTGATLDQPQHF.

This clonotype was seen many times. This chain uses TRBV6-1 with TRBJ2-5; no reliable D call. CDR1 is MNHNS and CDR2 is SASEGT in the germline V gene. The CDR3 totals 13 residues. Trimming took off 6 bases at V and 7 bases at J, with 15 bases between the two ends. The CDR3 DNA sequence: TGTGCCAGCAGCTCCACAGCCTCCGGGACCCAGTACTTC. This encodes CASSSTASGTQYF.

V gene TRBV2 combines with J gene TRBJ1-1; D remains ambiguous. Between the trimmed V and J ends, which lost 3 bases and 8 bases, there was a span of 13 bases. Germline lookup yields CDR1 SNHLY and CDR2 FYNNEI. The CDR3 is made up of 13 amino acids. The CDR3 DNA reads as TGTGCCAGCAGTGATTTCCTCACCAGAGAAGCTTTCTTT. Residues: CASSDFLTREAFF.

The chain couples TRBV12-3 or TRBV12-4 to TRBJ2-7, with 8 bases fitting TRBD2. There are 17 residues in the CDR3. Trimming took 1 base from V and 0 from J; bases not matched to a gene: 8. CDR3 amino acids: CASSLGGRTISSYEQYF. CDR3 nucleotide sequence: TGTGCCAGCAGTTTAGGCGGGAGGACGATAAGCTCCTACGAGCAGTACTTC.

DNA of the CDR3: TGTGCCATCAGTGACGAGACAGGTCCTTCGGAGACCCAGTACTTC. Amino acids: CAISDETGPSETQYF. The rearrangement joins TRBV10-3 to TRBJ2-5; D might be TRBD1 (6 bases). The CDR3 length is 15 residues. CDR1 and CDR2 from the germline V gene are ENHRY and SYGVKD. The V and J ends lost 3 bases and 5 bases respectively, with 16 bases between them.

This clonotype ranks as medium-sized. This chain joins TRBV5-5 and TRBJ2-1; D is ambiguous. Per the germline V gene, CDR1 is SGHKS and CDR2 is YYEKEE (reference sequence). The CDR3 consists of 13 residues. Trimming stripped 4 bases from V and 9 bases from J, with 14 bases between. CDR3 loop: CASSPGGDSEQFF. The CDR3 region has the DNA TGTGCCAGCAGCCCGGGTGGGGATAGTGAGCAGTTCTTC.

This clonotype was seen many times. V usage is TRBV6-5 and J usage is TRBJ1-2; D gene uncertain. V shed 2 bases and J shed 6 bases, with 13 bases lying between them. CDR1 is MNHEY and CDR2 is SVGAGI in the germline V gene. The CDR3 runs 14 residues. CDR3 nucleotides: TGTGCCAGCAGTTACGCCAGCCACCTAGATGGCTACACCTTC. Protein sequence: CASSYASHLDGYTF.

This clonotype was picked up many times. The chain joins TRBV4-2 to TRBJ2-1, with 10 bases matching TRBD1. Per the germline V gene, CDR1 is LGHNA and CDR2 is YNFKEQ. Trimming at V came to 0 bases and at J to 16 bases, leaving 6 bases not matched to a gene. The CDR3 contains 13 residues. Here the CDR3 DNA reads TGTGCCAGCAGCCAAGATTCCGGGACAGGGGTTTTCTTC. Its protein product is CASSQDSGTGVFF.

Ten or more counts support this clonotype. V and J are TRBV6-5 and TRBJ2-4; maybe TRBD2 (6 bases). Between the trimmed V and J ends, which lost 0 bases and 6 bases, there was a span of 9 bases. The CDR3 has 14 residues. Per germline, CDR1 MNHEY and CDR2 SVGAGI. Here the CDR3 DNA reads TGTGCCAGCAGTTACTCGATTAGCGGAAACATTCAGTACTTC. This translates into CASSYSISGNIQYF.

This clonotype was picked up many times. The CDR3 bases are TGTGCCAGCAGCGCCCGGGACTATCAAGAGACCCAGTACTTC. It specifies CASSARDYQETQYF. This chain joins TRBV9 and TRBJ2-5; TRBD2 matches at 7 bases. Germline assignment: CDR1 SGDLS and CDR2 YYNGEE. The V segment lost 3 bases and the J segment 2 bases; nucleotides outside the gene matches: 4. The CDR3 consists of 14 residues. The full variable domain, rest sourced from reference TRBV9 and TRBJ2-5, is DSGVTQTPKHLITATGQRVTLRCSPRSGDLSVYWYQQSLDQGLQFLIQYYNGEERAKGNILERFSAQQFPDLHSELNLSSLELGDSALYFCASSARDYQETQYFGPGTRLLVL.

This clonotype was counted at least ten times. The chain combines TRBV6-4 with TRBJ2-3; D perhaps matches TRBD2 (6 bases). Germline values: CDR1 MRHNA, CDR2 SNTAGT. The CDR3 contains 13 residues. Between the trimmed V and J ends, which lost 8 bases and 3 bases, there was a span of 12 bases. The CDR3 loop reads CASSSGGTDTQYF. Here the CDR3 DNA reads TGTGCCAGCTCCTCCGGGGGTACAGATACGCAGTATTTT.